This T cell receptor beta chain stems from a study of blood T cell repertoires in COVID-19. As for this clone: The same CDR3 arises from other DNA sequences in this sample as well.

Data came from immunoSEQ multiplex PCR; TCRdb stores just in-frame clones and leaves some out. The sample holds approximately 110,000 clones, 85% seen once. The CDR3 is made up of 13 amino acids. CDR1 and CDR2 (germline): SGHTA, FQGNSA. The J segment lost 6 bases and the V segment lost 3 bases, leaving 0 bases of the junction unmatched. This TCR came from a woman of 80 years or more with COVID-19, enrolled during active disease. The sample comprised peripheral blood. The V and J genes are TRBV7-2 and TRBJ2-1; 9 bases line up with TRBD2. CDR3 region: CASSLGLANEQFF. The DNA of the CDR3 is TGTGCCAGCAGCTTGGGACTAGCCAATGAGCAGTTCTTC. Combining the CDR3 with reference TRBV7-2 and TRBJ2-1 gives the whole variable domain GAGVSQSPSNKVTEKGKDVELRCDPISGHTALYWYRQSLGQGLEFLIYFQGNSAPDKSGLPSDRFSAERTGGSVSTLTIQRTQQEDSAVYLCASSLGLANEQFFGPGTRLTVL.